The table lists the clone carrying this T cell receptor beta chain with a count of one. The antigen is not known. The CDR3 covers 14 residues. Per germline, CDR1 SGHAT and CDR2 FQNNGV. Between the trimmed V and J ends, which lost 1 base and 5 bases, there was a span of 11 bases. The data stem from a study of PD-1 blockade in classical Hodgkin lymphoma. Overall study results and limits: Relapsed/refractory patients reportedly had the lowest baseline TCR diversity, below newly diagnosed patients, who were below healthy donors. Differences between repertoires have undefined causes, possibly disease activity or prior therapy.

Indicated time point: cycle 4 day 1 (C4D1), after more than five weeks of nivolumab. All patients relapsed after autologous stem cell transplantation, and brentuximab vedotin exposure varied. The assay was immunoSEQ multiplex PCR, and TCRdb's table has in-frame clones only and misses some. The data hold 80,000 to 100,000 clones, with 90% to 95% observed a single time. The starting material was peripheral blood mononuclear cells (PBMCs), obtained before the fourth cycle of nivolumab. This clonotype was sampled from a human donor with classical Hodgkin lymphoma. The V call is TRBV11-2, the J call TRBJ2-5, with D possibly being TRBD1 or TRBD2 (5 bases each). The chain's CDR3 is CASSLGGWTETQYF. The DNA for the CDR3 is TGTGCCAGCAGCTTAGGGGGGTGGACGGAGACCCAGTACTTC.